This TCR beta chain was recovered during a study of T cell changes during pregnancy in multiple sclerosis. This CDR3 spans 14 amino acids. Germline CDR1 reads MNHEY; CDR2 reads SMNVEV (reference sequence). Trimming left V 1 base short and J 1 base short, with 7 bases between. Method: immunoSEQ multiplex PCR; TCRdb's copy keeps in-frame clones and lacks some. The table lists 85,000 to 120,000 clones, about 90% of them singletons. The V and J genes are TRBV27 and TRBJ1-1, with D uncertain. The sample consisted of peripheral blood, taken after pregnancy. This sequence originates from a female donor with multiple sclerosis, enrolled in a pregnancy study. CDR3 residues: CASSLLSGNTEAFF. CDR3 nucleotide sequence: TGTGCCAGCAGTTTATTATCCGGGAACACTGAAGCTTTCTTT.